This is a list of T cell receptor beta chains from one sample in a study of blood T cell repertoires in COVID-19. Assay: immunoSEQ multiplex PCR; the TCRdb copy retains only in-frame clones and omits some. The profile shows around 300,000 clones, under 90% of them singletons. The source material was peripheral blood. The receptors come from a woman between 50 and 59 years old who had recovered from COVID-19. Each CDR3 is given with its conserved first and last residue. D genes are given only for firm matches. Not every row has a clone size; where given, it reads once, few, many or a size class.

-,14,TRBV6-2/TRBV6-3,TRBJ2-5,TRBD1,CASSRQGAGETQYF,TGTGCCAGCAGCCGACAGGGGGCTGGGGAGACCCAGTACTTC
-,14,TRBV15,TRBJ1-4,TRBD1,CATSRQGAAEKLFF,TGTGCCACCAGCAGACAGGGGGCGGCTGAAAAACTGTTTTTT
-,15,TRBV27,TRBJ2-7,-,CASSLASGGVYEQYF,TGTGCCAGTAGTTTAGCGTCAGGAGGAGTCTACGAGCAGTACTTC
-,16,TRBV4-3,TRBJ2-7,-,CASSQSTGPSPYEQYF,TGCGCCAGCAGCCAAAGTACAGGGCCGTCGCCCTACGAGCAGTACTTC
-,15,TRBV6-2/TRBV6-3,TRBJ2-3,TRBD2,CASSLREVPPRTQYF,TGTGCCAGCAGTCTACGGGAGGTACCCCCGAGGACGCAGTATTTT
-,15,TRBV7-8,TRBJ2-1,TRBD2,CASSSGGGRYNEQFF,TGTGCCAGCAGCTCCGGCGGGGGGCGATACAATGAGCAGTTCTTC
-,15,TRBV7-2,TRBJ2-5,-,CASSSLGLVQETQYF,TGTGCCAGCAGCTCCCTCGGCCTAGTTCAAGAGACCCAGTACTTC
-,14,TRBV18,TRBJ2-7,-,CASSPASKGIEQYF,TGTGCCAGCTCACCGGCTAGCAAGGGAATCGAGCAGTACTTC
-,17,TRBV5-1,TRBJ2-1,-,CASSPSTSGYGYNEQFF,TGCGCCAGTTCGCCGTCAACTTCAGGGTATGGATACAATGAGCAGTTCTTC
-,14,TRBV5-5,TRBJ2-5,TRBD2,CASSFAGTKETQYF,TGTGCCAGCAGCTTTGCCGGGACTAAAGAGACCCAGTACTTC
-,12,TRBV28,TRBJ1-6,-,CASSLSPPALHF,TGTGCCAGCAGTTTATCCCCTCCCGCCCTCCACTTT
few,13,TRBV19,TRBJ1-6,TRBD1,CASSPRQGSPLHF,TGTGCCAGTAGTCCAAGACAGGGTTCACCCCTCCACTTT
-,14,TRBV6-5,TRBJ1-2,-,CASSFARDFYGYTF,TGTGCCAGCAGTTTCGCCAGGGATTTTTATGGCTACACCTTC
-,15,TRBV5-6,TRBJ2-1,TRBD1,CASSPPGQTYLEQFF,TGTGCCAGCAGTCCACCGGGACAGACGTACCTTGAGCAGTTCTTC
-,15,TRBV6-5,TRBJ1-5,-,CASSSRQSVNQPQHF,TGTGCCAGCAGTTCACGACAGTCAGTCAATCAGCCCCAGCATTTT
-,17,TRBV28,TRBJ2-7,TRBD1,CASSSAAGTGFLDEQYF,TGTGCCAGCAGTTCAGCCGCCGGGACAGGATTTTTAGACGAGCAGTACTTC
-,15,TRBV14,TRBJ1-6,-,CASSQYPGSVSPLHF,TGTGCCAGCAGCCAATACCCAGGGTCCGTTTCACCCCTCCACTTT
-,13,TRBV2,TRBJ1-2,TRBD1,CASNGQENYGYTF,TGTGCCAGCAACGGACAGGAAAACTATGGCTACACCTTC
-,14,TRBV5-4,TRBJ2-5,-,CASSSPQGLETQYF,TGTGCCAGCAGCTCCCCTCAGGGTCTAGAGACCCAGTACTTC
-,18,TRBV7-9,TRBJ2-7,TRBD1,CASSSPRVTGTGAYEQYF,TGTGCCAGCAGCTCCCCAAGAGTGACCGGGACAGGGGCCTACGAGCAGTACTTC
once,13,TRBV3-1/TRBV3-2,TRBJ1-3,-,CASRARGGNTIYF,TGTGCCAGCAGAGCACGGGGGGGAAACACCATATATTTT
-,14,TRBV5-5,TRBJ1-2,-,CASRPEAANYGYTF,TGTGCCAGCCGGCCGGAGGCCGCTAACTATGGCTACACCTTC
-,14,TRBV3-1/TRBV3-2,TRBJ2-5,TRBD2,CASSHAGGQETQYF,TGTGCCAGCAGCCATGCGGGGGGCCAAGAGACCCAGTACTTC
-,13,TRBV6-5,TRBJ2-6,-,CASVSPGANVLTF,TGTGCCAGCGTGTCTCCTGGGGCCAACGTCCTGACTTTC
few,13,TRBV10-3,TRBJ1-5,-,CAISEFQNQPQHF,TGTGCCATCAGTGAGTTCCAGAATCAGCCCCAGCATTTT
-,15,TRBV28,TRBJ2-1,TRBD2,CASNIGASGSNEQFF,TGTGCCAGCAATATAGGGGCTAGCGGGAGTAATGAGCAGTTCTTC
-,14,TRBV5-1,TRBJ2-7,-,CASSLGQIRNEQYF,TGCGCCAGCAGCTTGGGACAGATAAGGAACGAGCAGTACTTC
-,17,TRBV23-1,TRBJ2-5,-,CASSQSYPQREEETQYF,TGCGCCAGCAGTCAATCGTACCCACAGAGGGAGGAGGAGACCCAGTACTTC